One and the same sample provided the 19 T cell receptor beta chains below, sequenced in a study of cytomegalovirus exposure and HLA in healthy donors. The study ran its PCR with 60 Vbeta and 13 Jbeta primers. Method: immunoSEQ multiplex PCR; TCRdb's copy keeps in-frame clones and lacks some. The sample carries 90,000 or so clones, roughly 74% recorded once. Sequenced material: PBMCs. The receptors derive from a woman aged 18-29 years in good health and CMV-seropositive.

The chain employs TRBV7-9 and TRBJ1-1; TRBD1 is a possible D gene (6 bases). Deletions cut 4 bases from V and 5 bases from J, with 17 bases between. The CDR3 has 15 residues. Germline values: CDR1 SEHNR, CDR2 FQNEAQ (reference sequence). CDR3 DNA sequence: TGTGCCAGCAGCTCCCTCACAGGGTTGGGTACTGAAGCTTTCTTT. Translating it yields CASSSLTGLGTEAFF.

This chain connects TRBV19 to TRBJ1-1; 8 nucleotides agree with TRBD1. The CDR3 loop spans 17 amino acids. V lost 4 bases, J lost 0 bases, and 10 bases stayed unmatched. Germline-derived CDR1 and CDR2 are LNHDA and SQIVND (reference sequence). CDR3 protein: CASSSRTGKGMNTEAFF. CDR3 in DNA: TGTGCCAGTAGTAGCCGGACAGGGAAGGGAATGAACACTGAAGCTTTCTTT.

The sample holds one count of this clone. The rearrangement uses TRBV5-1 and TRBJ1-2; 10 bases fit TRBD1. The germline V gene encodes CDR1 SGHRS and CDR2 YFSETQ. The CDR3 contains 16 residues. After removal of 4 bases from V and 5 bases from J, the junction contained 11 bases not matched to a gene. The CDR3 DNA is TGCGCCAGCAGCGATCCCGCGACAGGGGGCAGTTATGGCTACACCTTC. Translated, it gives CASSDPATGGSYGYTF.

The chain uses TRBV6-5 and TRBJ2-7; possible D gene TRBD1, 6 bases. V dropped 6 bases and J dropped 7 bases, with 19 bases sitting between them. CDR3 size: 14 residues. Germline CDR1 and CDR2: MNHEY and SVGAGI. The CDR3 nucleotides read TGTGCCAGCAGCGAACAGGGAGAAGTTGTAGAGCAGTACTTC. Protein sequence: CASSEQGEVVEQYF.

CDR3 nucleotides: TGTGCCACCAGCAGAGGGAGGAAGGAGACCCAGTACTTC. Residues: CATSRGRKETQYF. V gene TRBV15 combines with J gene TRBJ2-5; the D gene is possibly TRBD2 (5 bases). The CDR3 length is 13 residues. CDR1 is LNHNV, CDR2 YYDKDF, per germline (reference sequence). V lost 1 base and J lost 5, with 8 bases in between. The whole variable domain, remainder taken from reference TRBV15 and TRBJ2-5, is DAMVIQNPRYQVTQFGKPVTLSCSQTLNHNVMYWYQQKSSQAPKLLFHYYDKDFNNEADTPDNFQSRRPNTSFCFLDIRSPGLGDTAMYLCATSRGRKETQYFGPGTRLLVL.

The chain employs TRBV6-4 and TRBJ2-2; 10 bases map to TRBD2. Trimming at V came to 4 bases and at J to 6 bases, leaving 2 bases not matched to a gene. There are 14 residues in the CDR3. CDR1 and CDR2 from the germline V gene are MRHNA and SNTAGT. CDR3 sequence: CASSGLAGAGELFF. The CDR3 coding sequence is TGTGCCAGCAGTGGGCTAGCGGGAGCCGGGGAGCTGTTTTTT.

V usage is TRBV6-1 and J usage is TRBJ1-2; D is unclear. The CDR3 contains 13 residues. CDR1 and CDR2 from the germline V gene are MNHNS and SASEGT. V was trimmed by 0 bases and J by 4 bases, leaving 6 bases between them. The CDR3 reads CASSEARSYGYTF. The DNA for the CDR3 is TGTGCCAGCAGTGAAGCTCGGAGCTATGGCTACACCTTC.

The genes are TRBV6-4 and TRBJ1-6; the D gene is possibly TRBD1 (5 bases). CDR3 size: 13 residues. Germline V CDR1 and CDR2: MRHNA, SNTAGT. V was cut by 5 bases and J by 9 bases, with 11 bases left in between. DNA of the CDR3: TGTGCCAGCAGTAGGGACTCAGGTTCACCCCTCCACTTT. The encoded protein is CASSRDSGSPLHF.

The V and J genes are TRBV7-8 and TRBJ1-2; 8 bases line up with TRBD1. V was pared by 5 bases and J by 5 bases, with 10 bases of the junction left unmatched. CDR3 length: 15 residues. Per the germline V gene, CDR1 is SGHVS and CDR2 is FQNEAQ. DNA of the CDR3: TGTGCCAGCAGCGTAGGACAGGGAGTTGGTTATGGCTACACCTTC. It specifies CASSVGQGVGYGYTF.

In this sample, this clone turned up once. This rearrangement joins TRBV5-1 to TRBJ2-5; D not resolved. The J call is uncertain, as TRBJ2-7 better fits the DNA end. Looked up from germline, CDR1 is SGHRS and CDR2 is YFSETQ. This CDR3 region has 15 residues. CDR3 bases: TGCGCCAGCAGCTTGGGACTGCCCAGCTCCTACGAGCAGTACTTC. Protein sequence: CASSLGLPSSYEQYF.

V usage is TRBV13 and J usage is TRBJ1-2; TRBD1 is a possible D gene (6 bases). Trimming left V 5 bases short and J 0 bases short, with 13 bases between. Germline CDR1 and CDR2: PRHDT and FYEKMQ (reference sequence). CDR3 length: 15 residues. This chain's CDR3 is CASSTGLRTNYGYTF. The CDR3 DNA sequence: TGTGCCAGCAGCACAGGGTTGCGCACTAACTATGGCTACACCTTC.

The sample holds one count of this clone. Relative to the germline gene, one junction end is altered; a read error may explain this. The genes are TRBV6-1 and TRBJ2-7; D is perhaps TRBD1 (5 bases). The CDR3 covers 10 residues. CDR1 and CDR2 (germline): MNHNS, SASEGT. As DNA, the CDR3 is TGTGCCAGCAGTGAGGGGCCGGCCAGCTTC. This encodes CASSEGPASF.

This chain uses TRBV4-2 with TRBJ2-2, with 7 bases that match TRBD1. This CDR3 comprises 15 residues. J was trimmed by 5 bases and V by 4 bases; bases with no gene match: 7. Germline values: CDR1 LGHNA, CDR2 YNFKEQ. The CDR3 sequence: CASSPGPQGTGELFF. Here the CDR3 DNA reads TGTGCCAGCAGCCCAGGGCCACAGGGGACCGGGGAGCTGTTTTTT.

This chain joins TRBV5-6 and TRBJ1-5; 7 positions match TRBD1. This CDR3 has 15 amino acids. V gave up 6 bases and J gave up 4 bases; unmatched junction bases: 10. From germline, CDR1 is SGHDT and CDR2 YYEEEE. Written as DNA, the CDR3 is TGTGCCAGCACCAATTGGGGGACAGTGAATCAGCCCCAGCATTTT. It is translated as CASTNWGTVNQPQHF. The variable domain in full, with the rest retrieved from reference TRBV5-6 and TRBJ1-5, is DAGVTQSPTHLIKTRGQQVTLRCSPKSGHDTVSWYQQALGQGPQFIFQYYEEEERQRGNFPDRFSGHQFPNYSSELNVNALLLGDSALYLCASTNWGTVNQPQHFGDGTRLSIL.

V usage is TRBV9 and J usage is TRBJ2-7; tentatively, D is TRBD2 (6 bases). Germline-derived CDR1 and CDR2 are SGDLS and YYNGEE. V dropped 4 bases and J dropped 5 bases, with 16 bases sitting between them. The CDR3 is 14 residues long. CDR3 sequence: CASSTRDFDHEQYF. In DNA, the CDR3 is TGTGCCAGCAGCACCCGGGACTTCGACCACGAGCAGTACTTC.

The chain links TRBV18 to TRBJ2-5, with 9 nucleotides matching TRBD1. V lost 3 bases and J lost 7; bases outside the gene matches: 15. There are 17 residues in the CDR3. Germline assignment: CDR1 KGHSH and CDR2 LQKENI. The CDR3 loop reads CASSPPTGTGRDGTQYF. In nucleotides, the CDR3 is TGTGCCAGCTCACCCCCTACCGGGACAGGGAGAGATGGGACCCAGTACTTC.

CDR3 DNA sequence: TGCAGCGTTGACCGACAGGGTAACACAGATACGCAGTATTTT. It yields the protein CSVDRQGNTDTQYF. The chain uses TRBV29-1 and TRBJ2-3; 7 bases agree with TRBD1. V was clipped by 3 bases and J by 2 bases; unmatched bases: 5. The CDR3 runs 14 residues. Looked up from germline, CDR1 is SQVTM and CDR2 is ANQGSEA.

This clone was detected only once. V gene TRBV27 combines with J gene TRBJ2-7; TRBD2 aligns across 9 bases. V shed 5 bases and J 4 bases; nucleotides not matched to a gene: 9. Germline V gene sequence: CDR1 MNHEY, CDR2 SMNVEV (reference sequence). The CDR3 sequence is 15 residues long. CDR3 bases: TGTGCCAGCAGTCTCCAAGCGGGGGGCCAATACGAGCAGTACTTC. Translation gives CASSLQAGGQYEQYF.

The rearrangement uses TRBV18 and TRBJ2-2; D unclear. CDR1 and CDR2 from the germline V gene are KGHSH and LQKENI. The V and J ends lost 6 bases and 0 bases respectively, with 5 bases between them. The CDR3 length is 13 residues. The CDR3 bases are TGTGCCAGCTCTGGGCCGAACACCGGGGAGCTGTTTTTT. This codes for CASSGPNTGELFF.